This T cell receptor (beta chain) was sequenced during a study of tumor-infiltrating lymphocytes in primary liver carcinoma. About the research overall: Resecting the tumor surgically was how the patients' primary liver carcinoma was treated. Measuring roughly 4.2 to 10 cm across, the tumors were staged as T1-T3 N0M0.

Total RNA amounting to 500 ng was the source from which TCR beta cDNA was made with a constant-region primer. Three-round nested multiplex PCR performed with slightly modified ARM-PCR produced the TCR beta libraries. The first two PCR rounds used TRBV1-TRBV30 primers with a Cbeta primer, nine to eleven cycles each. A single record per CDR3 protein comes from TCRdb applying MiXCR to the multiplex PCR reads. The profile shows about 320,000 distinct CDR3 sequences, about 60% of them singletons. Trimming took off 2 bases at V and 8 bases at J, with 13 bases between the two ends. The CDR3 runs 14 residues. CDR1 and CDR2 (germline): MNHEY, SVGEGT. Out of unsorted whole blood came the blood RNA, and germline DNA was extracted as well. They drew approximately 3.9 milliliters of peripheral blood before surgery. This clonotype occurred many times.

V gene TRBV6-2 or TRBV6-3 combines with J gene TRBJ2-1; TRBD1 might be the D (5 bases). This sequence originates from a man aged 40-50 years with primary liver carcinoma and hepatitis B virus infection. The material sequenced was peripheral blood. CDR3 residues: CASSYATGSDEQFF. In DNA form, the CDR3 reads TGTGCCAGCAGTTACGCTACAGGATCGGATGAGCAGTTCTTC.